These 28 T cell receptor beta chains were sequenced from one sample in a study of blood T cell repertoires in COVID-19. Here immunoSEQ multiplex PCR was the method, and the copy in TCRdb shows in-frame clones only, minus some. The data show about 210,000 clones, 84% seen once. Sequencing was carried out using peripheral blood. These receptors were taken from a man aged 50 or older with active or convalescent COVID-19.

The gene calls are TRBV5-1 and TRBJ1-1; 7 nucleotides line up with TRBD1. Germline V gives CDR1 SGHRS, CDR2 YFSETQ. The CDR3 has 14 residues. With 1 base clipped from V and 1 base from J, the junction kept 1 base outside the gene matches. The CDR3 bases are TGCGCCAGCAGCTTGAGGGACAGGAACACTGAAGCTTTCTTT. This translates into CASSLRDRNTEAFF.

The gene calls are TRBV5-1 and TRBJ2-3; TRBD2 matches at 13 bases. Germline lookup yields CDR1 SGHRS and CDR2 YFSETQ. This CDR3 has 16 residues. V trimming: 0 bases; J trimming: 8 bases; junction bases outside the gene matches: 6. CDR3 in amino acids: CASSLGGLAGFGTQYF. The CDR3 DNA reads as TGCGCCAGCAGCTTGGGGGGACTAGCGGGGTTCGGTACGCAGTATTTT. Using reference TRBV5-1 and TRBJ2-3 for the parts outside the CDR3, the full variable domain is KAGVTQTPRYLIKTRGQQVTLSCSPISGHRSVSWYQQTPGQGLQFLFEYFSETQRNKGNFPGRFSGRQFSNSRSEMNVSTLELGDSALYLCASSLGGLAGFGTQYFGPGTRLTVL.

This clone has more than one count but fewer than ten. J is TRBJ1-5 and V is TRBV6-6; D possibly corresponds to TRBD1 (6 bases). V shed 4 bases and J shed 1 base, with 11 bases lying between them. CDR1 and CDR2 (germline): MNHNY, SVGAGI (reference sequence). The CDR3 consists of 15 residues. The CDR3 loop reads CASSFQGLSNQPQHF. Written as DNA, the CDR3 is TGTGCCAGCAGTTTTCAGGGGCTAAGCAATCAGCCCCAGCATTTT.

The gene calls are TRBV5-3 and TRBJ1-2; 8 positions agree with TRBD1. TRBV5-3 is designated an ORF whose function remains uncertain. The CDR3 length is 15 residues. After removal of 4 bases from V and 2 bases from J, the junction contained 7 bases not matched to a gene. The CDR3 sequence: CARSLGQGGNYGYTF. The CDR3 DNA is TGTGCCAGAAGCCTCGGACAGGGAGGGAACTATGGCTACACCTTC.

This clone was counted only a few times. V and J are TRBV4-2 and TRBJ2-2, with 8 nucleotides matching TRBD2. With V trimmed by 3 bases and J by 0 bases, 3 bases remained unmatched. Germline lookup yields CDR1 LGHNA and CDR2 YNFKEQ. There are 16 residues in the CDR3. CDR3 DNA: TGTGCCAGCAGCCACGGGGGGGGGACGAACACCGGGGAGCTGTTTTTT. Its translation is CASSHGGGTNTGELFF.

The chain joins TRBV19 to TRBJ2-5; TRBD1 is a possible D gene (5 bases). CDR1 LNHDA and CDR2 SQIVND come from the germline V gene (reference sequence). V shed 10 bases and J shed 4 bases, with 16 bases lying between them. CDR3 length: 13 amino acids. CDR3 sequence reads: CATSLQGRETQYF. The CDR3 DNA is TGTGCCACGTCTCTTCAGGGTCGAGAGACCCAGTACTTC.

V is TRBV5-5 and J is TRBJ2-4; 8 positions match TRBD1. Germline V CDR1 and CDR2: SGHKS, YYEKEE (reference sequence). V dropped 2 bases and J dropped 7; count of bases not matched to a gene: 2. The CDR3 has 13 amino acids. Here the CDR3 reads CASSFRQGNIQYF. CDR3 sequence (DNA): TGTGCCAGCAGCTTTAGACAGGGGAACATTCAGTACTTC.

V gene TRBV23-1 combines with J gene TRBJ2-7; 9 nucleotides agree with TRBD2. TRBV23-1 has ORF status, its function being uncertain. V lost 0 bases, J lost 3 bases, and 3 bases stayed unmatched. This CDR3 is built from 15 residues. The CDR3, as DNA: TGCGCCAGCAGTCAATCTGGCGGGAGGGACTACGAGCAGTACTTC. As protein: CASSQSGGRDYEQYF.

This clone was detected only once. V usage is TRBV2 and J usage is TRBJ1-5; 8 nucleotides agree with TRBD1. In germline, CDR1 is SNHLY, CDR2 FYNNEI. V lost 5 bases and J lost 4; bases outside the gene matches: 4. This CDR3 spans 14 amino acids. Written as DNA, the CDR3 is TGTGCCAGCAGTTGGACAGGGTTGAATCAGCCCCAGCATTTT. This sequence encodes CASSWTGLNQPQHF.

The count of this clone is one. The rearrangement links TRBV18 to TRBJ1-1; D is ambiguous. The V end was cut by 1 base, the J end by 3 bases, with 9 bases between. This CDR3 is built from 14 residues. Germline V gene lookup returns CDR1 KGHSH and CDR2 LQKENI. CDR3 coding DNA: TGTGCCAGCTCACCACAAGCTGCTGACACTGAAGCTTTCTTT. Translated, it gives CASSPQAADTEAFF.

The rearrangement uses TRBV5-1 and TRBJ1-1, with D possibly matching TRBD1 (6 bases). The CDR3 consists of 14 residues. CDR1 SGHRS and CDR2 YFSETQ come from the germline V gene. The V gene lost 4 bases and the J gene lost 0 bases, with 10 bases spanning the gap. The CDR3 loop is CASSKDSMNTEAFF. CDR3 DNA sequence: TGCGCCAGCAGCAAGGACAGCATGAACACTGAAGCTTTCTTT.

The CDR3 is CASSYRLAGGYEQYF. The CDR3, as DNA: TGTGCCAGCAGCTATCGACTAGCGGGAGGCTACGAGCAGTACTTC. This sequence joins TRBV13 and TRBJ2-7, with TRBD2 identical over 13 bases. V lost 4 bases to trimming and J lost 3 bases; unmatched junction nucleotides: 3. The length of the CDR3 is 15 residues. Germline-derived CDR1 and CDR2 are PRHDT and FYEKMQ (reference sequence).

This chain's CDR3 is CASSQSVSMNTEAFF. In nucleotides, the CDR3 is TGTGCCAGCAGCCAATCGGTGAGCATGAACACTGAAGCTTTCTTT. The rearrangement joins TRBV16 to TRBJ1-1; D unclear. In germline, CDR1 is KGHSY, CDR2 FQNENV. Trimming removed 0 bases at V and 0 bases at J, with 8 bases between. This CDR3 is built from 15 residues.

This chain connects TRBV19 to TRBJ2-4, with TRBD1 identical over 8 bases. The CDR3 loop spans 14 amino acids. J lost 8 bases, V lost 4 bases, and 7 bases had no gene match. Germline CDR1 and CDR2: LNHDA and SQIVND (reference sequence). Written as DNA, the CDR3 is TGTGCCAGTAGTAATGGCCAGGGGGCTGACATTCAGTACTTC. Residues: CASSNGQGADIQYF.

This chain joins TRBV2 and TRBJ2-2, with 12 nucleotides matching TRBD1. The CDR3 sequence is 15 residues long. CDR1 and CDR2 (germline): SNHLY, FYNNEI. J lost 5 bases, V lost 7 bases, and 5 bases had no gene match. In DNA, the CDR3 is TGTGCCAGCAAGGGGACAGGGGGCTGGACCGGGGAGCTGTTTTTT. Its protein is CASKGTGGWTGELFF.

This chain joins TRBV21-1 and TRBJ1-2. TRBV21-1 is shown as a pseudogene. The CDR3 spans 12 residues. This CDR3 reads CAIRRGGRGYTF. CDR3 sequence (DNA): TGTGCCATCAGACGGGGTGGAAGGGGCTACACCTTC.

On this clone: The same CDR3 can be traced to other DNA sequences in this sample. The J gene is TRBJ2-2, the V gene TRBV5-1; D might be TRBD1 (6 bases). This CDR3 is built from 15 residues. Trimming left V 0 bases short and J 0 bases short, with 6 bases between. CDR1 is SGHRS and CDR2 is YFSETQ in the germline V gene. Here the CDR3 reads CASSLGTANTGELFF. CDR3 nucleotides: TGCGCCAGCAGCTTGGGGACAGCGAACACCGGGGAGCTGTTTTTT.

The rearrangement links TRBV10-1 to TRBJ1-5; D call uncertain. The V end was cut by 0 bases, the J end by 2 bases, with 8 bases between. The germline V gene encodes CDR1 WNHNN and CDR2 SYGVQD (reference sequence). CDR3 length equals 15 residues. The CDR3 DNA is TGCGCCAGCAGTGAGTCCGGAGGGCGCAATCAGCCCCAGCATTTT. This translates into CASSESGGRNQPQHF.

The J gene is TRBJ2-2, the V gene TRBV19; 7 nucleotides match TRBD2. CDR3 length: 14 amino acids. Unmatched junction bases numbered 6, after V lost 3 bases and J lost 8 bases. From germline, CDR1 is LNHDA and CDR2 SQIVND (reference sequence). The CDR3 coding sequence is TGTGCCAGTAGTATTTGGCGGGAGAGTGGGGAGCTGTTTTTT. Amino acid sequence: CASSIWRESGELFF.

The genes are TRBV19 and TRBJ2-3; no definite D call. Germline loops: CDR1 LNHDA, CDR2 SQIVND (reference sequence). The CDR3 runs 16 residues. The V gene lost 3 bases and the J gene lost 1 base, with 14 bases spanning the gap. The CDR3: CASSMLDRGGTDTQYF. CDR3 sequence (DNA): TGTGCCAGTAGTATGCTAGATCGTGGCGGCACAGATACGCAGTATTTT.

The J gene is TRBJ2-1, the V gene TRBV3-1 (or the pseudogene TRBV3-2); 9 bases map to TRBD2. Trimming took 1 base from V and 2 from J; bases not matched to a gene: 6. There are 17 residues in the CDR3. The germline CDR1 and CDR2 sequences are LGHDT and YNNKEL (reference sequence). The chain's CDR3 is CASSQVGASGAYNEQFF. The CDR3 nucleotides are TGTGCCAGCAGCCAAGTTGGGGCTAGCGGGGCCTACAATGAGCAGTTCTTC.

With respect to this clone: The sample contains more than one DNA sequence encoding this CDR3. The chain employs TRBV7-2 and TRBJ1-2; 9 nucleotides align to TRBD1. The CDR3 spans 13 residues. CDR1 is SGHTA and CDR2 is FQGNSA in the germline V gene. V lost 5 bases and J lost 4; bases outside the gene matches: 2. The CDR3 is CASSLGQGYGYTF. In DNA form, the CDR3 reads TGTGCCAGCAGCCTGGGACAGGGCTATGGCTACACCTTC.

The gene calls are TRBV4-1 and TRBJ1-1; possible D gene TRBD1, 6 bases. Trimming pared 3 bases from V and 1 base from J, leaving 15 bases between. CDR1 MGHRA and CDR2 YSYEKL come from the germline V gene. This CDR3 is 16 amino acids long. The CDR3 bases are TGCGCCAGCAGCCATTCCGGGGGGCACTCGAACACTGAAGCTTTCTTT. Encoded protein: CASSHSGGHSNTEAFF.

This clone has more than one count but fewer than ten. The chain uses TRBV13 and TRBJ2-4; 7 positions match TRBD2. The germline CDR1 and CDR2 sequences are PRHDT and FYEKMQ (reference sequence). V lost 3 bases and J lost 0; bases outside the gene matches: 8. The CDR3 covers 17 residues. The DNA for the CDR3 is TGTGCCAGCAGCTTTTATGGGGCTAGCGGAGCCAAAAACATTCAGTACTTC. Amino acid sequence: CASSFYGASGAKNIQYF.

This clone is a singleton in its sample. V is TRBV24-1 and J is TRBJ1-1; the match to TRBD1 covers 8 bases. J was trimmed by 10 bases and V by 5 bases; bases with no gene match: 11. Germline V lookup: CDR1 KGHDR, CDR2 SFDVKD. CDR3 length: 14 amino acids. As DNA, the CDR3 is TGTGCCACCAGTGGGAGAGACAGGGGTTCTGCAGCTTTCTTT. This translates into CATSGRDRGSAAFF.

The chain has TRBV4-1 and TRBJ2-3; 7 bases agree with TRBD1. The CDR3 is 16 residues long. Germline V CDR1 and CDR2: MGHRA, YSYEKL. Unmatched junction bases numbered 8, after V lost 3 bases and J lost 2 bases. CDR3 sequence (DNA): TGCGCCAGCAGCCAGGTCTACGGGACAGACACAGATACGCAGTATTTT. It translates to CASSQVYGTDTDTQYF.

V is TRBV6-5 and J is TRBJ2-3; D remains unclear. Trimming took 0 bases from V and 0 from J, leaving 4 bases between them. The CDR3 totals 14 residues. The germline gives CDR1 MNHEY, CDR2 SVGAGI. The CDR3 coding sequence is TGTGCCAGCAGTTACTCTCCAAGCACAGATACGCAGTATTTT. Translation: CASSYSPSTDTQYF.

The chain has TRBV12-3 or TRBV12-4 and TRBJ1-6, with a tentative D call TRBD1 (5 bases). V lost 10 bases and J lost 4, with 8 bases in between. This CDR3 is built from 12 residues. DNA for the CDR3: TGTGCCATAGACAGTTATAATTCACCCCTCCACTTT. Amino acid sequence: CAIDSYNSPLHF.